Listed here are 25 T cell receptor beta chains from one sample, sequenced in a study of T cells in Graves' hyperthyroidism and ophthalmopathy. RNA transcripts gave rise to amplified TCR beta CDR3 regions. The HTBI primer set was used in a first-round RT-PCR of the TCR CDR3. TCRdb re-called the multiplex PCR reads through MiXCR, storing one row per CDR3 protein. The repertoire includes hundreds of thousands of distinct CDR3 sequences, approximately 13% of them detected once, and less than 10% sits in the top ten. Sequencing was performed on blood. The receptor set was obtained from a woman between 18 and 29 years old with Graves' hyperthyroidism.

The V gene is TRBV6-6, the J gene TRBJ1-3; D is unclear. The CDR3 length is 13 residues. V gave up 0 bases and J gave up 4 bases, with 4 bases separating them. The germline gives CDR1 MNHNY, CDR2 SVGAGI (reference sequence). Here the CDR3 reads CASSYSAGNTIYF. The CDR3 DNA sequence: TGTGCCAGCAGTTACTCGGCCGGAAACACCATATATTTT.

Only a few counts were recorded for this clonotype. CDR3 bases: TGCGCCAGCAGCTTGGGGGACACCACTTTTCCAACTTCTGGAAACACCATATATTTT. Its protein is CASSLGDTTFPTSGNTIYF. The chain joins TRBV5-1 to TRBJ1-3, with D possibly matching TRBD1 (6 bases). The germline V and J ends were trimmed by 0 bases and 1 base, with 20 bases remaining between them. CDR3 length: 19 amino acids. CDR1 SGHRS and CDR2 YFSETQ come from the germline V gene.

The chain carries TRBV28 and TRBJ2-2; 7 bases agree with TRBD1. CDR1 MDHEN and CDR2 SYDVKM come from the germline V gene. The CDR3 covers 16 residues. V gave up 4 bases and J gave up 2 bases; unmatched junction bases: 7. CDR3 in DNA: TGTGCCAGCAGTTCCTCAGGGGGTCTTAACACCGGGGAGCTGTTTTTT. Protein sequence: CASSSSGGLNTGELFF.

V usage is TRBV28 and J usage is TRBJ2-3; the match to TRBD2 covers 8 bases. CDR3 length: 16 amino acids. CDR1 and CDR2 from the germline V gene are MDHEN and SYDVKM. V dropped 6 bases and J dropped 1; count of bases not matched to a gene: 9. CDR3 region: CASSRNGAGGTDTQYF. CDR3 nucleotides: TGTGCCAGCAGCCGTAATGGAGCGGGAGGCACAGATACGCAGTATTTT.

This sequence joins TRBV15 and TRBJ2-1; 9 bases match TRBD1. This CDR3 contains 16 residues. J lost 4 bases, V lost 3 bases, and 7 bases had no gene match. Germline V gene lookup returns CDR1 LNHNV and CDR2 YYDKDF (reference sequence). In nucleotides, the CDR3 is TGTGCCACCAGCAGCAGCGCGGGACAGGGTTACAATGAGCAGTTCTTC. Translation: CATSSSAGQGYNEQFF.

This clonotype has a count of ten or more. The CDR3 loop reads CASSLWLAGAPNTGELFF. The CDR3 coding sequence is TGTGCCAGCAGTTTATGGCTAGCGGGGGCCCCGAACACCGGGGAGCTGTTTTTT. This sequence joins TRBV12-3 or TRBV12-4 and TRBJ2-2; 10 bases are shared with TRBD2. The CDR3 covers 18 residues. J was trimmed by 0 bases and V by 2 bases; bases with no gene match: 6.

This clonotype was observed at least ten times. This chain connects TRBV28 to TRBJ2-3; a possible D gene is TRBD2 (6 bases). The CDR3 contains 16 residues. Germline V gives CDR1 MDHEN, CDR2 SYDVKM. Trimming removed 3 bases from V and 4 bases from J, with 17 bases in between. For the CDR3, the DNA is TGTGCCAGCAGTTTGGGGGGAGAGGGAACGGCAGATACGCAGTATTTT. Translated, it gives CASSLGGEGTADTQYF.

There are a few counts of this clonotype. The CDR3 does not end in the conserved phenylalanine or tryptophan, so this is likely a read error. CDR3: CASSREAWQQETQYS. CDR3 coding DNA: TGTGCCAGCAGCCGGGAGGCGTGGCAGCAAGAGACCCAGTACTCC. The J gene is TRBJ2-5, the V gene TRBV7-9; 7 positions match TRBD2. CDR3 length: 15 amino acids. Unmatched junction bases numbered 8, after V lost 5 bases and J lost 2 bases. Germline values: CDR1 SEHNR, CDR2 FQNEAQ (reference sequence).

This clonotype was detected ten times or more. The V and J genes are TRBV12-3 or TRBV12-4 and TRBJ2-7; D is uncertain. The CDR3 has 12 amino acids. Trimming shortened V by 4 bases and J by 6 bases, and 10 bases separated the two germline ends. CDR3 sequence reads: CASSSGVSEQYF. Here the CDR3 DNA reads TGTGCCAGCAGTTCTGGGGTTAGCGAGCAGTACTTC.

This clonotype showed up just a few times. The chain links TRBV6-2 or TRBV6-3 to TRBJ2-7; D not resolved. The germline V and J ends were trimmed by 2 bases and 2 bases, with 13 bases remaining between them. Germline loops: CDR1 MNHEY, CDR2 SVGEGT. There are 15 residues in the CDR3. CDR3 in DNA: TGTGCCAGCAGTTACGCGGTATTCAGTCCCTACGAGCAGTACTTC. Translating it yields CASSYAVFSPYEQYF.

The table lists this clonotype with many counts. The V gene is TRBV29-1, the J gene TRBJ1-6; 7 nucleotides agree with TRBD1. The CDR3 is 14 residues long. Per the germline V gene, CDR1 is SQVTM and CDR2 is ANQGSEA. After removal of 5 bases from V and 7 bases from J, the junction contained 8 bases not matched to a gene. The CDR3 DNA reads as TGCAGCGTTCGAACAGGGGTCGTCAATTCACCCCTCCACTTT. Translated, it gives CSVRTGVVNSPLHF.

The CDR3 region has the DNA TGTGCCAGCAGTCCCCGGCTCGAAAAACTGTTTTTT. It codes for CASSPRLEKLFF. This chain uses TRBV12-3 or TRBV12-4 with TRBJ1-4; D unclear. CDR3 length: 12 residues. Deletions cut 5 bases from V and 8 bases from J, with 9 bases between.

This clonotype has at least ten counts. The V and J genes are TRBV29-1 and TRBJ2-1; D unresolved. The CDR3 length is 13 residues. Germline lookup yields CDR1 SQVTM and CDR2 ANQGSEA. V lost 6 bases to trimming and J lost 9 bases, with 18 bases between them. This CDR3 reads CSVRVAVVGEQFF. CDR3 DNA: TGCAGCGTCCGAGTTGCTGTTGTGGGTGAGCAGTTCTTC.

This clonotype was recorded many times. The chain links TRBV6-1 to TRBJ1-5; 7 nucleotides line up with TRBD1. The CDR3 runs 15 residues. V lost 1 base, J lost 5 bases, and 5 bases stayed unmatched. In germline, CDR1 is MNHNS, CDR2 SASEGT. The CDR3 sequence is CASSEGQGVYQPQHF. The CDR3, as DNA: TGTGCCAGCAGTGAAGGACAGGGAGTGTATCAGCCCCAGCATTTT.

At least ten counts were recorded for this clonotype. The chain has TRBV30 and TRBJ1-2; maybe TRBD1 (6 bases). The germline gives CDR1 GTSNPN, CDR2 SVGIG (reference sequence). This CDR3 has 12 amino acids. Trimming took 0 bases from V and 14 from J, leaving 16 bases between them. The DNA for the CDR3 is TGTGCCTGGAGTGTAGGAGGTCACAGGGCGACCTTC. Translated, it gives CAWSVGGHRATF.

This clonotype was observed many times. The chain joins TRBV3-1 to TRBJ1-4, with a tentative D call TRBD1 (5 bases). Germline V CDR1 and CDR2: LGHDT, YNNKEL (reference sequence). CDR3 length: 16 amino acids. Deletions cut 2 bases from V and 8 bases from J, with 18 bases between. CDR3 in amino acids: CASSQFVRGGSEKLFF. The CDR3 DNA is TGTGCCAGCAGCCAATTTGTCCGCGGGGGAAGCGAAAAACTGTTTTTT.

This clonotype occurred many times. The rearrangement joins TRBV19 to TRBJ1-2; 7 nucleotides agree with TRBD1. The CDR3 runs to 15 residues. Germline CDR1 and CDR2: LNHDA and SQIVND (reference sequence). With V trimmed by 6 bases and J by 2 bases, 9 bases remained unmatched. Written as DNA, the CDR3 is TGTGCCAGTAGCAAGGACAGGCCATACAACTATGGCTACACCTTC. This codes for CASSKDRPYNYGYTF. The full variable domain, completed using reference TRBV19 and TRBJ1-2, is DGGITQSPKYLFRKEGQNVTLSCEQNLNHDAMYWYRQDPGQGLRLIYYSQIVNDFQKGDIAEGYSVSREKKESFPLTVTSAQKNPTAFYLCASSKDRPYNYGYTFGSGTRLTVV.

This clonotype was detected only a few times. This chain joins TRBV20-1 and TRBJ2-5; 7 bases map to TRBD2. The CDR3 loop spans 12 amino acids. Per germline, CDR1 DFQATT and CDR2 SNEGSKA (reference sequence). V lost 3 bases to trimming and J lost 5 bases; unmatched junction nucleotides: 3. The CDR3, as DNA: TGCAGTGCTAGGCCTAGCGGTGAGACCCAGTACTTC. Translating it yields CSARPSGETQYF.

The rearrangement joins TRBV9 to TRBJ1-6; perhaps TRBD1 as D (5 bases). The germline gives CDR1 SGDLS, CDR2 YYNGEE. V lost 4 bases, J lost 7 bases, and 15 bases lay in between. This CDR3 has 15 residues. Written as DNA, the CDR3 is TGTGCCAGCAGCAACCGGGGGAGGGGAAATTCACCCCTCCACTTT. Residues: CASSNRGRGNSPLHF.

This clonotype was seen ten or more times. CDR3 region: CASRAFWGSGEKLFF. DNA of the CDR3: TGTGCCAGCAGGGCCTTTTGGGGGAGTGGAGAAAAACTGTTTTTT. The chain joins TRBV28 to TRBJ1-4; D might be TRBD1 (5 bases). V lost 6 bases, J lost 8 bases, and 19 bases lay in between. CDR1 is MDHEN and CDR2 is SYDVKM in the germline V gene. The CDR3 is 15 residues long.

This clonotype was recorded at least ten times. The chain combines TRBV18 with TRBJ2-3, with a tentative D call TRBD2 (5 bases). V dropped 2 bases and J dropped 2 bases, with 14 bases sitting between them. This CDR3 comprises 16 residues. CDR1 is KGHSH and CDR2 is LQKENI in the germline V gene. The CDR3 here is CASSPTRGLNTDTQYF. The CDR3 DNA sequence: TGTGCCAGCTCACCAACCAGAGGGTTAAACACAGATACGCAGTATTTT. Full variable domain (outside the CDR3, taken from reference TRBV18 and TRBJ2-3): NAGVMQNPRHLVRRRGQEARLRCSPMKGHSHVYWYRQLPEEGLKFMVYLQKENIIDESGMPKERFSAEFPKEGPSILRIQQVVRGDSAAYFCASSPTRGLNTDTQYFGPGTRLTVL.

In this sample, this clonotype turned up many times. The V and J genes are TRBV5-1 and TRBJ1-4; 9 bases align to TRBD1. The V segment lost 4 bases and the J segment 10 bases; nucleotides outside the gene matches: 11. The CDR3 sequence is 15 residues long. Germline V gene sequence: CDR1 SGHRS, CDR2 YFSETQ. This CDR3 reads CASSRDRATRGKLFF. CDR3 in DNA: TGCGCCAGCAGCAGGGACAGGGCTACTCGGGGAAAACTGTTTTTT.

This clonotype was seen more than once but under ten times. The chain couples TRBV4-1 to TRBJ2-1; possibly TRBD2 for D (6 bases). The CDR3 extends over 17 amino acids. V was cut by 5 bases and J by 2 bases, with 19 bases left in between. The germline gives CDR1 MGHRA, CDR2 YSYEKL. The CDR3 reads CASSSRERGTTYNEQFF. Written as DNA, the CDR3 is TGCGCCAGCAGCTCCCGCGAACGCGGGACCACCTACAATGAGCAGTTCTTC.

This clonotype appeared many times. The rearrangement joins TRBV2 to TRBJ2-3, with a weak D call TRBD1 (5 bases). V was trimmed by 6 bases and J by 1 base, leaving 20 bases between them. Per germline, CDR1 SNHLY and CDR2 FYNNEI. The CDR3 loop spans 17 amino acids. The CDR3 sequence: CASSKAQGFWGTDTQYF. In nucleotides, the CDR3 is TGTGCCAGCAGCAAAGCTCAGGGTTTTTGGGGCACAGATACGCAGTATTTT.

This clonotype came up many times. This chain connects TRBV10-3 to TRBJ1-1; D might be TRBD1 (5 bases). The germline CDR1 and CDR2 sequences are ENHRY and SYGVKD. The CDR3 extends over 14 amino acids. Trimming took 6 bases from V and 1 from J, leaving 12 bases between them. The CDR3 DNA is TGTGCCATCAGCCAGGGTTTGACGAACACTGAAGCTTTCTTT. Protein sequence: CAISQGLTNTEAFF.